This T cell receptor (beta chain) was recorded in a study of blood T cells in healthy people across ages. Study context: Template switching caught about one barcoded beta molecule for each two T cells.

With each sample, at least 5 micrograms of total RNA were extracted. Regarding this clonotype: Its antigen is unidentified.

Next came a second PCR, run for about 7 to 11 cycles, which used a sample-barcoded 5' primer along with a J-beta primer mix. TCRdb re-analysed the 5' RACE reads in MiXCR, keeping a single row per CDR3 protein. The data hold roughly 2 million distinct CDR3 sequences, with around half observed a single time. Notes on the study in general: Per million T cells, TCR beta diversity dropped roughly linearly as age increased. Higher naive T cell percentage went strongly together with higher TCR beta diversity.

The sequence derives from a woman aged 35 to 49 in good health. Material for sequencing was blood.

CDR3 DNA: TGTGCCAGCAGCCAAGATGTATTGGGGGCAGATGGCTACACCTTC. Encoded protein: CASSQDVLGADGYTF. The chain combines TRBV4-2 with TRBJ1-2, with D possibly being TRBD1 (6 bases). CDR3 length: 15 residues. Germline lookup yields CDR1 LGHNA and CDR2 YNFKEQ. The V gene lost 0 bases and the J gene lost 6 bases, with 14 bases spanning the gap.